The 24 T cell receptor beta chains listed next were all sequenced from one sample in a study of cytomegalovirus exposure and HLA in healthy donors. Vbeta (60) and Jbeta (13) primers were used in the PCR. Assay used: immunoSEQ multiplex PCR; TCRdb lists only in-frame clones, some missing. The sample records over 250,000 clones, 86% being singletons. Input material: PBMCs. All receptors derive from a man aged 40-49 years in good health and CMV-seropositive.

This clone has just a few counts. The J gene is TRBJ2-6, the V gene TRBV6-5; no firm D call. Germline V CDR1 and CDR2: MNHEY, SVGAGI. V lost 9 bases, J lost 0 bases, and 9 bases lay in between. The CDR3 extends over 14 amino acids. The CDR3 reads CASYTNSGANVLTF. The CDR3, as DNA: TGTGCCAGTTATACAAACTCTGGGGCCAACGTCCTGACTTTC.

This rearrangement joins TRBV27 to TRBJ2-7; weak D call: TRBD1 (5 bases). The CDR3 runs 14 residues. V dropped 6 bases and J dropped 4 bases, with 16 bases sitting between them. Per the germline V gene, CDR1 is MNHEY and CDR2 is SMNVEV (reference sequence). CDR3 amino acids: CASRGPAGLYEQYF. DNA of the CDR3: TGTGCCAGCAGGGGGCCCGCCGGGTTGTACGAGCAGTACTTC.

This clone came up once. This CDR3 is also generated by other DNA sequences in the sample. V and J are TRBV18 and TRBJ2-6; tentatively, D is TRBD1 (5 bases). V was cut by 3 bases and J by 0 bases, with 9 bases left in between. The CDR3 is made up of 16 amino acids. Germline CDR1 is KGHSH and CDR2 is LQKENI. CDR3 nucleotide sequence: TGTGCCAGCTCACCGATAAGGGGCTCTGGGGCCAACGTCCTGACTTTC. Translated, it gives CASSPIRGSGANVLTF.

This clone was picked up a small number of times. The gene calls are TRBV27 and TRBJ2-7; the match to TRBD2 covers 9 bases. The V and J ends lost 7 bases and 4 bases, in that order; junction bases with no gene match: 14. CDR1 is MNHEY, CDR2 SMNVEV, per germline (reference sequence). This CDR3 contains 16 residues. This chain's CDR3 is CASTQRSSGSVYEQYF. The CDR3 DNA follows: TGTGCCAGCACCCAACGGAGTAGCGGGAGTGTATACGAGCAGTACTTC.

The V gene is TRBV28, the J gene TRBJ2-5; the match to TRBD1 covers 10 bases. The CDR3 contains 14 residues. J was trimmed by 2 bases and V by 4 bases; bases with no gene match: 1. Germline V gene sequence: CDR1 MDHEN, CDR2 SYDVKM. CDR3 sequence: CASSSDRGQETQYF. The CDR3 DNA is TGTGCCAGCAGTTCGGACAGGGGGCAAGAGACCCAGTACTTC.

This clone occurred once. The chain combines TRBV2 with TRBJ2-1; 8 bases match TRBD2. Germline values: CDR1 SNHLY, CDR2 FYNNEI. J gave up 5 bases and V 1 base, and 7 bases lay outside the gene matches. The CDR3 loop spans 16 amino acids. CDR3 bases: TGTGCCAGCAGTGAAGAAGGGACTAGGACGCACAATGAGCAGTTCTTC. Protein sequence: CASSEEGTRTHNEQFF.

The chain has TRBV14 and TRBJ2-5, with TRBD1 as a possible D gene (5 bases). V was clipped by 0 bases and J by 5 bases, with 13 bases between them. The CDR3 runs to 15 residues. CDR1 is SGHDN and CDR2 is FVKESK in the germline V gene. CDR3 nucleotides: TGTGCCAGCAGCCAAGAAACAGGAGTGGGGGAGACCCAGTACTTC. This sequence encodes CASSQETGVGETQYF.

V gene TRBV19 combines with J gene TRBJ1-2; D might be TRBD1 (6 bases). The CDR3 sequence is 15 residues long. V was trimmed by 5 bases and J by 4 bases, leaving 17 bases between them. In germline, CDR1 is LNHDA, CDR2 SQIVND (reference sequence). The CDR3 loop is CASSFETGTTYGYTF. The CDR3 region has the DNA TGTGCCAGTAGTTTCGAGACAGGCACCACCTATGGCTACACCTTC.

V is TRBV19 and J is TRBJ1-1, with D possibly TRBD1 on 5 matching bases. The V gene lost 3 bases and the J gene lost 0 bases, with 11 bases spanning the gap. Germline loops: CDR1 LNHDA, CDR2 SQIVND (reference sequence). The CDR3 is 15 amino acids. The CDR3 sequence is CASSIQGPLNTEAFF. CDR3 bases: TGTGCCAGTAGTATCCAGGGTCCCTTGAACACTGAAGCTTTCTTT.

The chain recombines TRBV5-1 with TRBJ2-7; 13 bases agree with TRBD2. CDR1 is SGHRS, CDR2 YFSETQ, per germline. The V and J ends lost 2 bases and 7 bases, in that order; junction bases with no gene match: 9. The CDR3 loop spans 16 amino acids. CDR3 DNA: TGCGCCAGCAGCTTAGGACTAGCGGGAGTCCCCCGGGAGCAGTACTTC. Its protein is CASSLGLAGVPREQYF. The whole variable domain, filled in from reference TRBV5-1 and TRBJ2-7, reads KAGVTQTPRYLIKTRGQQVTLSCSPISGHRSVSWYQQTPGQGLQFLFEYFSETQRNKGNFPGRFSGRQFSNSRSEMNVSTLELGDSALYLCASSLGLAGVPREQYFGPGTRLTVT.

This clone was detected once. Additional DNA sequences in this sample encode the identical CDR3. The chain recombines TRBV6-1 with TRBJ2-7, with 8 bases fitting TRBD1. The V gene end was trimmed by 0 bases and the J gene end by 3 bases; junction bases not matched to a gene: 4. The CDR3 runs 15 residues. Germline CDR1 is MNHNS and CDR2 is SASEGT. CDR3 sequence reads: CASSEAGTGGYEQYF. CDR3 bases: TGTGCCAGCAGTGAAGCTGGAACAGGGGGCTACGAGCAGTACTTC.

The CDR3 is CASSLTGRGDNEQFF. CDR3 DNA: TGTGCCAGCAGCCTAACGGGGCGGGGAGACAATGAGCAGTTCTTC. This chain connects TRBV11-2 to TRBJ2-1; D possibly corresponds to TRBD2 (6 bases). The CDR3 consists of 15 residues. The V gene's germline CDR1 is SGHAT and CDR2 FQNNGV. Trimming took off 5 bases at V and 5 bases at J, with 16 bases between the two ends.

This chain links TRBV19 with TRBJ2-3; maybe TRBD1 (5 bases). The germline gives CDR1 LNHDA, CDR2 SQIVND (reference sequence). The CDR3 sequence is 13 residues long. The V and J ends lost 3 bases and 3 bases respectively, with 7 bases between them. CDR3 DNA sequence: TGTGCCAGTAGTATTCGGACAACAGATACGCAGTATTTT. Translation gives CASSIRTTDTQYF. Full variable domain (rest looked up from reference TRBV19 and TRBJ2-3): DGGITQSPKYLFRKEGQNVTLSCEQNLNHDAMYWYRQDPGQGLRLIYYSQIVNDFQKGDIAEGYSVSREKKESFPLTVTSAQKNPTAFYLCASSIRTTDTQYFGPGTRLTVL.

The CDR3 spells CASSQDRASGSYNEQFF. DNA for the CDR3: TGCGCCAGCAGCCAAGATAGGGCTAGCGGGTCCTACAATGAGCAGTTCTTC. V is TRBV4-3 and J is TRBJ2-1, with TRBD2 identical over 8 bases. This CDR3 region has 17 residues. Germline CDR1 is LGHNA and CDR2 is YSLEER. After removal of 0 bases from V and 1 base from J, the junction contained 5 bases not matched to a gene.

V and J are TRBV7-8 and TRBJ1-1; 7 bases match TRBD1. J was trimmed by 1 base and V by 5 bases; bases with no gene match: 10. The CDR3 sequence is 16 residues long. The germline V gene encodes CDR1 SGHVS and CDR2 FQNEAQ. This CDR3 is CASSPRTGGGNTEAFF. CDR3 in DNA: TGTGCCAGCAGCCCGCGGACAGGTGGCGGGAACACTGAAGCTTTCTTT.

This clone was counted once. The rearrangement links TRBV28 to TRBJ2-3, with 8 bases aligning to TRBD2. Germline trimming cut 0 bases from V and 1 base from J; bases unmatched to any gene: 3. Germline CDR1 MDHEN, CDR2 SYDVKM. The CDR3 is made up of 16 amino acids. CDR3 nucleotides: TGTGCCAGCAGTTTATGGGGGCGGGAGGGCACAGATACGCAGTATTTT. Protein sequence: CASSLWGREGTDTQYF.

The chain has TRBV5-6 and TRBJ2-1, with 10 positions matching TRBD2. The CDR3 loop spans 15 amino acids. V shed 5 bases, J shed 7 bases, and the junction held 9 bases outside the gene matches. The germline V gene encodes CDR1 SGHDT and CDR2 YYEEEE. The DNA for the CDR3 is TGTGCCAGCAGGGAAAGCGGGAGGGCCACTAATGAGCAGTTCTTC. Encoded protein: CASRESGRATNEQFF. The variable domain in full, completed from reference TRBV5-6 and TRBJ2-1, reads DAGVTQSPTHLIKTRGQQVTLRCSPKSGHDTVSWYQQALGQGPQFIFQYYEEEERQRGNFPDRFSGHQFPNYSSELNVNALLLGDSALYLCASRESGRATNEQFFGPGTRLTVL.

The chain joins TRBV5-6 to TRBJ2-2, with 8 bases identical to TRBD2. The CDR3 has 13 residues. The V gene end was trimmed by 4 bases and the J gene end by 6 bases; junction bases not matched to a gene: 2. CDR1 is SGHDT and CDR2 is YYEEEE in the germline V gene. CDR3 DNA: TGTGCCAGCAGCCCAGCGGGAGCCGGGGAGCTGTTTTTT. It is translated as CASSPAGAGELFF.

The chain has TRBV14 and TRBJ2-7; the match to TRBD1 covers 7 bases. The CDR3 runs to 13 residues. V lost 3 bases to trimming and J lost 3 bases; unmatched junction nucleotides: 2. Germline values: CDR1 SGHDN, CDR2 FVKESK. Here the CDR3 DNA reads TGTGCCAGCAGCCATCGGGACAGCTACGAGCAGTACTTC. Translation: CASSHRDSYEQYF.

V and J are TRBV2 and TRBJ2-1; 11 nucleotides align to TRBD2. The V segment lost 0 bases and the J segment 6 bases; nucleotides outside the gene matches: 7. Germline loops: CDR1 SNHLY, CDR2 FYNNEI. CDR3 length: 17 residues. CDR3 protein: CASSEAKLAGAPNEQFF. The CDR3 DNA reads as TGTGCCAGCAGTGAAGCCAAACTAGCGGGAGCCCCCAATGAGCAGTTCTTC.

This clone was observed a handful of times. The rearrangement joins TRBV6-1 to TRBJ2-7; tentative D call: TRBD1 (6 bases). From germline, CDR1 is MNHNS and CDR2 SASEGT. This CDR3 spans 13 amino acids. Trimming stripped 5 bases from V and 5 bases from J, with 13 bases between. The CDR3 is CASSRQVGDEQYF. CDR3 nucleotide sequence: TGTGCCAGCAGTAGACAGGTAGGGGACGAGCAGTACTTC.

As DNA, the CDR3 is TGTGCCAGCGGGCCGCGGAGGGGAGAGACCCAGTACTTC. It yields the protein CASGPRRGETQYF. This chain connects TRBV6-6 to TRBJ2-5, with D possibly being TRBD2 (6 bases). Germline CDR1 and CDR2: MNHNY and SVGAGI (reference sequence). Between the trimmed V and J ends, which lost 8 bases and 4 bases, there was a span of 14 bases. The CDR3 is 13 residues long.

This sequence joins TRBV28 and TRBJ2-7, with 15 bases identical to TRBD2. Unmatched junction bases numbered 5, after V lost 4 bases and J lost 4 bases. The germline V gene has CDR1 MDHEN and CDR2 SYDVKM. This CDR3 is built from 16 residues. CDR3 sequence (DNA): TGTGCCAGCAGTTCTCCGGGACTAGCGGGAGGTTACGAGCAGTACTTC. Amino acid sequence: CASSSPGLAGGYEQYF.

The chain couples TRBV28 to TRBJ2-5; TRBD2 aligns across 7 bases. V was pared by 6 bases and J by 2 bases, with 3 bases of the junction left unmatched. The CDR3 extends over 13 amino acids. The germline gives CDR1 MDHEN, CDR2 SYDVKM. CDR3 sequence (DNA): TGTGCCAGCAGCCCTAGCGGTCAAGAGACCCAGTACTTC. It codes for CASSPSGQETQYF. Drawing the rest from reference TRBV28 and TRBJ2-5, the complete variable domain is DVKVTQSSRYLVKRTGEKVFLECVQDMDHENMFWYRQDPGLGLRLIYFSYDVKMKEKGDIPEGYSVSREKKERFSLILESASTNQTSMYLCASSPSGQETQYFGPGTRLLVL.